This T cell receptor beta chain was sequenced during a study of blood T cell repertoires in COVID-19. At the level of the study: Spain, Italy and the United States supplied samples that represented acute and convalescent COVID-19. From T cells, B-cell-depleted T cells, or PBMCs came the material, which was cDNA or gDNA.

This clone appeared a single time. As processed by the authors: Cell counts per sample came from amplifying reference gene primers. TCRdb's copy holds only in-frame clones and misses some; the assay was immunoSEQ multiplex PCR. V and J calls and clone size are given by that table; D and trimming were obtained from the DNA. The sample shows some 230,000 clones, roughly four fifths of them seen only once. The CDR3 totals 12 residues. Unmatched junction bases numbered 3, after V lost 7 bases and J lost 4 bases. The sample comprised peripheral blood. The TCR originated in a woman aged 45-60 years with acute or convalescent COVID-19. The chain recombines TRBV12-3 or TRBV12-4 with TRBJ2-7; 8 nucleotides agree with TRBD2. CDR3 in amino acids: CASTAGGYEQYF. The CDR3 region has the DNA TGTGCCAGCACCGCGGGAGGATACGAGCAGTACTTC.